This T cell receptor (beta chain) comes out of a study of graft-versus-host responses after intestinal transplantation. This clone was seen a handful of times. Responders (about 200,000, CFSE-labeled) were co-plated with about 200,000 irradiated, violet-dye-labeled stimulators. Sequencing used immunoSEQ multiplex PCR; TCRdb keeps in-frame clones, though not all of them. The sample consists of several thousand clones, around a third of them appearing once. V shed 0 bases and J shed 0 bases, with 9 bases lying between them. Per the germline V gene, CDR1 is MGHRA and CDR2 is YSYEKL. This CDR3 is built from 15 residues.

The J gene is TRBJ2-7, the V gene TRBV4-1, with D perhaps TRBD1 (5 bases). The sequence was obtained from a human patient who was an organ donor for intestinal transplantation. This sample comprised alloreactive CD8+ T cells from a mixed lymphocyte reaction culture, obtained before transplantation. This sample's subset: CFSE-low proliferating T cells sorted from approximately 6-day pre-transplant mixed lymphocyte reaction (GvH or HvG direction). CDR3 DNA: TGCGCCAGCAGCCAAGAGGACACAAGCTCCTACGAGCAGTACTTC. Translating gives CASSQEDTSSYEQYF.